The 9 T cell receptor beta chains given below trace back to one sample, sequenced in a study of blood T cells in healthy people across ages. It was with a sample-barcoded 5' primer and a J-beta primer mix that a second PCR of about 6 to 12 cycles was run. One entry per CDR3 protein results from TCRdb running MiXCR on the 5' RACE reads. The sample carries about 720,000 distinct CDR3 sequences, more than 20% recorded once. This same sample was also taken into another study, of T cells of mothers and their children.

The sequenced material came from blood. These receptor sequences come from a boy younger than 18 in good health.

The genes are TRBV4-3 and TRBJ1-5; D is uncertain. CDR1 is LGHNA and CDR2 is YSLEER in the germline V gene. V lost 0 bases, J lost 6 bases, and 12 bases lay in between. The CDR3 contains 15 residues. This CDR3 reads CASSQDHKGGQPQHF. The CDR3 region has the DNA TGCGCCAGCAGCCAAGATCACAAAGGAGGTCAGCCCCAGCATTTT.

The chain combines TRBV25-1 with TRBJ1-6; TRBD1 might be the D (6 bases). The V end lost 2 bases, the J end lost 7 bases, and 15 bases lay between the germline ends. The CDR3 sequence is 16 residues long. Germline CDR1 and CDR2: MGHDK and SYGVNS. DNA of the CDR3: TGTGCCAGCAGTGAAATCAGGGGTGGAGCGAATTCACCCCTCCACTTT. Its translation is CASSEIRGGANSPLHF. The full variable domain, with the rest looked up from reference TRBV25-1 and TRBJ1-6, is EADIYQTPRYLVIGTGKKITLECSQTMGHDKMYWYQQDPGMELHLIHYSYGVNSTEKGDLSSESTVSRIRTEHFPLTLESARPSHTSQYLCASSEIRGGANSPLHFGNGTRLTVT.

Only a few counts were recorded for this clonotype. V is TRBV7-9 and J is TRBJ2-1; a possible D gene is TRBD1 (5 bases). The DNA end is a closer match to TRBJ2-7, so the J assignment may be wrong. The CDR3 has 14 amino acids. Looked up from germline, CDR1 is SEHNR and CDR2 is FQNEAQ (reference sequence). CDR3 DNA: TGTGCCAGCAGCTTAGACAGGAGTACCTACGAGCAGTACTTC. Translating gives CASSLDRSTYEQYF.

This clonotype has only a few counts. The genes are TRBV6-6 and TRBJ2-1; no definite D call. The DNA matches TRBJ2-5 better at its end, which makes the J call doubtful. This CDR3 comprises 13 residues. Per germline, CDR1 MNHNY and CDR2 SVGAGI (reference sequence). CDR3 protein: CASSYSPRETQYF. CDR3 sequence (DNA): TGTGCCAGCAGTTATTCGCCCCGCGAGACCCAGTACTTC.

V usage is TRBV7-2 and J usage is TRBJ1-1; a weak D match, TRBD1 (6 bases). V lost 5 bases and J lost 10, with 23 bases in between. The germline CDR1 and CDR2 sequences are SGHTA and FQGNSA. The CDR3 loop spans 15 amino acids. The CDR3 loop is CASSLPGGQGRRAFF. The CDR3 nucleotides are TGTGCCAGCAGCCTCCCCGGGGGGCAGGGACGGCGAGCTTTCTTT.

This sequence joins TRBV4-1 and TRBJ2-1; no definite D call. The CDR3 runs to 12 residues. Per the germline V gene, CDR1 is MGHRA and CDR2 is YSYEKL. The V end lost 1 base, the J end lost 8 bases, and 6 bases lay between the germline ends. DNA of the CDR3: TGCGCCAGCAGCCAAGTTATTCATGAGCAGTTCTTC. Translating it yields CASSQVIHEQFF.

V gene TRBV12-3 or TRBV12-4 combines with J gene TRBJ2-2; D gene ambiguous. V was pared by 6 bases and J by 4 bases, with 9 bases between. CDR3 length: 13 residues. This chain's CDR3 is CASSPSGTGELFF. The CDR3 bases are TGTGCCAGCAGCCCTTCGGGCACCGGGGAGCTGTTTTTT.

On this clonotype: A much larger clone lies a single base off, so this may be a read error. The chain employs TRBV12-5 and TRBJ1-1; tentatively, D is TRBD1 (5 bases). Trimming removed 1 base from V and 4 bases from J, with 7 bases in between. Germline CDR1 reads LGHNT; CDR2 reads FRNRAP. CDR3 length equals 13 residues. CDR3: CASGLGGTTEAFF. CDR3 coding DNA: TGTGCTAGTGGTTTGGGGGGGACCACTGAAGCTTTCTTT.

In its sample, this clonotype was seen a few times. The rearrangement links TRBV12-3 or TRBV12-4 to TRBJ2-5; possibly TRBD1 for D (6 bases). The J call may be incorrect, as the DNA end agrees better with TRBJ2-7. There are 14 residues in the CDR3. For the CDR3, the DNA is TGTGCCAGCACACAGGGATTAACCCCCTACGAGCAGTACTTC. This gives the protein CASTQGLTPYEQYF.